These T cell receptor beta chains were read from a single sample in a study of T-cell memory formation after mild COVID-19. TCRdb re-analysed the 5' RACE reads in MiXCR, keeping a single row per CDR3 protein. The profile covers about 350,000 distinct CDR3 sequences, with approximately 14% appearing a single time and approximately 22% taken by the ten largest. Sequencing was performed on PBMCs or a T cell subset sorted from them (not recorded which). The receptors derive from a man between 18 and 29 years old who had mild COVID-19 (a few samples of this study predate the infection). Cell type and time point are not known. Both conserved end residues are part of each CDR3. The D gene is left open where the match is weak. Not every row has a clone size; where given, it reads once, few, many or a size class.

j_call | v_call | d_call | clone_size | cdr3_aa | cdr3_nt
TRBJ2-5 | TRBV18 | . | few | CASSPPGEYQETQYF | TGTGCCAGCTCACCGCCGGGGGAGTACCAAGAGACCCAGTACTTC
TRBJ2-1 | TRBV6-5 | TRBD1 | . | CASSSDRVYEQFF | TGTGCCAGCAGCTCGGACAGGGTCTATGAGCAGTTCTTC
TRBJ1-6 | TRBV4-3 | TRBD1 | few | CASSRDRNSPLHF | TGCGCCAGCAGCCGGGACAGAAATTCACCCCTCCACTTT
TRBJ2-2 | TRBV3-1 | . | few | CASSVRGFWGELFF | TGTGCCAGCTCGGTCCGGGGGTTTTGGGGGGAGCTGTTTTTT
TRBJ2-1 | TRBV2 | . | few | CASKGLSSYNEQFF | TGTGCCAGCAAAGGACTTAGCTCCTACAATGAGCAGTTCTTC
TRBJ2-5 | TRBV5-1 | TRBD1 | . | CASSLETGVAQETQYF | TGCGCCAGCAGCTTGGAGACAGGGGTTGCCCAAGAGACCCAGTACTTC
TRBJ1-5 | TRBV20-1 | . | . | CSARVWGMGNQPQHF | TGCAGTGCTAGAGTCTGGGGGATGGGCAATCAGCCCCAGCATTTT
TRBJ2-1 | TRBV18 | TRBD2 | . | CASSLSGGDEQFF | TGTGCCAGCTCCCTTTCGGGAGGTGATGAGCAGTTCTTC
TRBJ2-1 | TRBV11-2 | TRBD2 | few | CASSLASGGLWEQFF | TGTGCCAGCAGCTTAGCTAGCGGGGGCCTATGGGAGCAGTTCTTC
TRBJ1-2 | TRBV6-5 | . | . | CASTLTGSYSYTF | TGTGCCAGCACCCTAACAGGGAGCTATAGCTACACCTTC
TRBJ2-3 | TRBV5-1 | . | . | CASSPLDSWGTDTQYF | TGCGCCAGCAGCCCACTGGACAGTTGGGGCACAGATACGCAGTATTTT
TRBJ1-1 | TRBV10-3 | . | . | CAIGTEIMNTEAFF | TGTGCCATCGGAACAGAAATTATGAACACTGAAGCTTTCTTT
TRBJ2-2 | TRBV29-1 | . | many | CSAPGNTGELFF | TGCAGCGCCCCTGGGAACACCGGGGAGCTGTTTTTT
TRBJ1-4 | TRBV7-9 | . | once | CASNKRPGIGTPVEKLFF | TGTGCCAGCAACAAACGCCCGGGGATTGGGACCCCTGTGGAAAAACTGTTTTTT
TRBJ2-6 | TRBV6-5 | . | few | CASSWTGSSGANVLTF | TGTGCCAGCAGTTGGACGGGAAGCTCTGGGGCCAACGTCCTGACTTTC
TRBJ2-6 | TRBV27 | TRBD1 | few | CASSWDSRGANVLTF | TGTGCCAGCAGTTGGGACAGCCGTGGGGCCAACGTCCTGACTTTC
TRBJ2-3 | TRBV9 | TRBD2 | few | CASSAAGGLTDTQYF | TGTGCCAGCAGCGCAGCGGGGGGGTTGACAGATACGCAGTATTTT
TRBJ2-3 | TRBV6-5 | TRBD1 | few | CASSYGVDRDTDTQYF | TGTGCCAGCAGTTACGGAGTAGACAGGGACACAGATACGCAGTATTTT
TRBJ2-3 | TRBV9 | . | few | CASRGRTNTDTQYF | TGTGCCAGCAGGGGCCGGACCAACACAGATACGCAGTATTTT
TRBJ2-1 | TRBV6-1 | . | . | CASSQRHSYNEQFF | TGTGCCAGCAGCCAGCGGCACTCCTACAATGAGCAGTTCTTC
TRBJ2-3 | TRBV6-2/TRBV6-3 | TRBD2 | . | CASSPSGGYTQYF | TGTGCCAGCAGCCCCAGCGGGGGCTATACGCAGTATTTT
TRBJ2-3 | TRBV7-2 | TRBD2 | few | CASSLRTGGADTQYF | TGTGCCAGCAGCTTACGAACGGGAGGGGCAGATACGCAGTATTTT
TRBJ1-6 | TRBV24-1 | . | few | CVHQKNRVASPLHF | TGTGTCCACCAGAAGAACAGGGTCGCTTCACCCCTCCACTTT
TRBJ1-2 | TRBV5-1 | . | few | CASSIQEGGYTF | TGCGCCAGCAGCATACAGGAGGGCGGCTACACCTTC
TRBJ2-3 | TRBV4-3 | . | . | CASSQDGGLDTQYF | TGCGCCAGCAGCCAAGATGGGGGCCTAGATACGCAGTATTTT
TRBJ1-2 | TRBV6-1 | . | few | CASSPLKNYGYTF | TGTGCCAGCAGCCCCCTCAAGAACTATGGCTACACCTTC
TRBJ2-5 | TRBV27 | . | few | CASSLGLGAQETQYF | TGTGCCAGCAGCCTGGGCCTGGGGGCGCAGGAGACCCAGTACTTC
TRBJ1-6 | TRBV5-1 | . | few | CASSLADGAGSPLHF | TGCGCCAGCAGCTTGGCCGATGGGGCTGGTTCACCCCTCCACTTT
TRBJ1-1 | TRBV12-5 | . | few | CASGGIGDPVQGAFF | TGTGCTAGTGGCGGCATCGGAGACCCCGTTCAGGGAGCTTTCTTT
TRBJ1-5 | TRBV5-6 | . | many | CASSLAPGAVSNQPQHF | TGTGCCAGCAGCTTGGCCCCAGGGGCAGTAAGCAATCAGCCCCAGCATTTT
TRBJ1-1 | TRBV11-2 | TRBD1 | few | CASSSDRASGEAFF | TGTGCCAGCAGCTCCGACAGGGCCTCCGGTGAAGCTTTCTTT
TRBJ2-3 | TRBV10-3 | . | . | CAISEDRGTTDTQYF | TGTGCCATCAGTGAGGACAGAGGGACCACAGATACGCAGTATTTT
TRBJ1-6 | TRBV4-3 | TRBD1 | few | CASSQDRRTGYNSPLHF | TGCGCCAGCAGCCAAGATAGGAGGACAGGGTATAATTCACCCCTCCACTTT
TRBJ2-7 | TRBV2 | TRBD1 | once | CLSGQGVYEQYF | TGTCTCAGCGGACAGGGGGTGTACGAGCAGTACTTC
TRBJ1-4 | TRBV6-5 | . | few | CASSYANGEKLFF | TGTGCCAGCAGTTACGCCAATGGTGAAAAACTGTTTTTT
TRBJ2-5 | TRBV9 | TRBD1 | few | CASSEDRGETQYF | TGTGCCAGCAGCGAGGACAGGGGAGAGACCCAGTACTTC